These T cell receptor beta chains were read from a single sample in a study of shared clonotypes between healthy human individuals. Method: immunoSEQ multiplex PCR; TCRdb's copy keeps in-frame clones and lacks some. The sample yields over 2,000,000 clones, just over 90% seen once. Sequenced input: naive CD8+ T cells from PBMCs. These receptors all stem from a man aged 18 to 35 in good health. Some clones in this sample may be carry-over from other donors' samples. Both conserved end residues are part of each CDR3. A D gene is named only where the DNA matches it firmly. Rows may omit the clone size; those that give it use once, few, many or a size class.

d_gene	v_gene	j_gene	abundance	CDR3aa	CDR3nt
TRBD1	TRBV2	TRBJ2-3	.	CASSGWTGGVGDTQYF	TGTGCCAGCAGTGGCTGGACAGGTGGGGTGGGAGATACGCAGTATTTT
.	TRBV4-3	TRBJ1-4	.	CASRRLLATNEKLFF	TGCGCCAGTAGGCGGCTGCTTGCAACTAATGAAAAACTGTTTTTT
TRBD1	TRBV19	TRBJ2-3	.	CASSKDREGGTDTQYF	TGTGCCAGTAGTAAAGACAGGGAAGGAGGCACAGATACGCAGTATTTT
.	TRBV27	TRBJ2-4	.	CASSSTRAIQYF	TGTGCCAGCAGTTCCACGAGAGCCATTCAGTACTTC
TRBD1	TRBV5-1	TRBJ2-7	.	CASSVTGAYEQYF	TGCGCCAGCAGCGTAACAGGGGCCTACGAGCAGTACTTC
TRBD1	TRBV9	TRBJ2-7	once	CASSVGAGQGTYEQYF	TGTGCCAGCAGCGTAGGGGCAGGACAGGGTACCTACGAGCAGTACTTC
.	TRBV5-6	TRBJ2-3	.	CASSLWRDSADTQYF	TGTGCCAGCAGCTTGTGGCGGGATAGCGCAGATACGCAGTATTTT
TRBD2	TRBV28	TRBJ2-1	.	CASWGVFREGPYNEQFF	TGTGCCAGCTGGGGAGTGTTTCGGGAGGGCCCCTACAATGAGCAGTTCTTC
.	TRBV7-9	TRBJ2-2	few	CASSVSGPLGLFF	TGTGCCAGCAGCGTATCGGGACCCTTGGGGCTGTTTTTT
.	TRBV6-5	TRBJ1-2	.	CASLPELYGYTF	TGTGCCAGCCTCCCGGAACTGTATGGCTACACCTTC
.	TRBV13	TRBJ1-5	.	CASSFWQPQHF	TGTGCCAGCAGCTTCTGGCAGCCCCAGCATTTT
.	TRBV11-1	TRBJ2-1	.	CASSPERSYNEQFF	TGTGCCAGCAGCCCCGAGAGGTCCTACAATGAGCAGTTCTTC
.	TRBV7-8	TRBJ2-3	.	CASSPSWSADTQYF	TGTGCCAGCAGCCCCAGCTGGAGCGCAGATACGCAGTATTTT
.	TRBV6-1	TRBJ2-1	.	CASSMGGLIYNEQFF	TGTGCCAGCAGTATGGGGGGCCTAATTTACAATGAGCAGTTCTTC
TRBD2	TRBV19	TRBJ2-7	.	CASSINGLAGADEQYF	TGTGCCAGTAGTATAAACGGTCTAGCGGGAGCCGACGAGCAGTACTTC
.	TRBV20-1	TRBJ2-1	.	CSAGHNEQFF	TGCAGTGCTGGCCACAATGAGCAGTTCTTC
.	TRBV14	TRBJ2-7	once	CASSYGGAYEQYF	TGTGCCAGCAGTTACGGGGGAGCCTACGAGCAGTACTTC